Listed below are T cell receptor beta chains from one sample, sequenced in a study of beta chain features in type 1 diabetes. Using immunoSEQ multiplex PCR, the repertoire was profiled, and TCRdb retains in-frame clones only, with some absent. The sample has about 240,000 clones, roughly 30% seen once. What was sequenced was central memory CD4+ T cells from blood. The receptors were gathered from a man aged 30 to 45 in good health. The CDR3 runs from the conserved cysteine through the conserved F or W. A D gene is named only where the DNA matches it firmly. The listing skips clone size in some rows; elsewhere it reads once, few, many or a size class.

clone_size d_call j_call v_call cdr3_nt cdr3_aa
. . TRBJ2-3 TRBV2 TGTGCCAGCATGGGGATTAGCCCAACAGATACGCAGTATTTT CASMGISPTDTQYF
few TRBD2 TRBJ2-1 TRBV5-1 TGCGCCAGCAGCTCGGGACTAGCGGGAGGAGGGGAGCAGTTCTTC CASSSGLAGGGEQFF
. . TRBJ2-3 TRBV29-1 TGCAGCGTCGCCAGGACAGCTATCACAGATACGCAGTATTTT CSVARTAITDTQYF
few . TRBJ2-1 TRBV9 TGTGCCAGCAGCGTCCTAGGACGCAATGAGCAGTTCTTC CASSVLGRNEQFF
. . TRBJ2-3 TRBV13 TGTGCCAGCAGCCCCCAGTTTGGGGGGGCAGGAACAGATACGCAGTATTTT CASSPQFGGAGTDTQYF
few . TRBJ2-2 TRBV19 TGTGCCAGTAGTATTGGAACTAGTTGGATCGGGGAGCTGTTTTTT CASSIGTSWIGELFF
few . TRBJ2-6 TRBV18 TGTGCCAGCGCTGACTCCTCCCCCGGGGCCAACGTCCTGACTTTC CASADSSPGANVLTF
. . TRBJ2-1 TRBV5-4 TGTGCCAGCGGCCCGGGACACCGACTCTACAATGAGCAGTTCTTC CASGPGHRLYNEQFF
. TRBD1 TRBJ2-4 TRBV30 TGTGCCTGGAGTTCGAAGGGGGCGAACATTCAGTACTTC CAWSSKGANIQYF
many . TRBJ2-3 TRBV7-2 TGTGCCAGCAGCCTCAGCTCTAGCACAGATACGCAGTATTTT CASSLSSSTDTQYF
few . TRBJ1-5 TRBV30 TGTGCCTGGAGTGTTGGGGTTGGTAGCAATCAGCCCCAGCATTTT CAWSVGVGSNQPQHF
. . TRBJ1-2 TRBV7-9 TGTGCCAGCAGCCCCGGTTTGGGCATCTATGGCTACACCTTC CASSPGLGIYGYTF
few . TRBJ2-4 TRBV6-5 TGTGCCAGCAGTCGCCCTTTGGCCAAAAACATTCAGTACTTC CASSRPLAKNIQYF
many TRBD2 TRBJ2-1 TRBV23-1 TGCGCCAGCAGTCAACGGACTAGGAATGAGCAGTTCTTC CASSQRTRNEQFF
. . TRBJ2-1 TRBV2 TGTGCCAGCAGTCCACAGGGAGGGGCGATCGATGAGCAGTTCTTC CASSPQGGAIDEQFF
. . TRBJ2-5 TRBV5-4 TGTGCCAGCAGCCCCCTCGGGTGGGAGACCCAGTACTTC CASSPLGWETQYF
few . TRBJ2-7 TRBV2 TGTGCCAGCAGTGGGGACTACGAGCAGTACTTC CASSGDYEQYF
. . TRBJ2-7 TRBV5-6 TGTGCCAGCAGCTCCGCTCACATGAGGCAGTACTTC CASSSAHMRQYF
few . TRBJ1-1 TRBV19 TGTGCCAGTAGTATTCGATGGGACACTGAAGCTTTCTTT CASSIRWDTEAFF
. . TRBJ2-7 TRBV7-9 TGTGCCAGCAGCTTATTTGGCGAGCAGTACTTC CASSLFGEQYF
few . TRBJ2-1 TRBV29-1 TGCAGCGTTGAAGCAGGGGGGAGAGATGAGCAGTTCTTC CSVEAGGRDEQFF
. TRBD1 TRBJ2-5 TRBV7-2 TGTGCCAGCAGCTGGGGGGACAGGACCCAAGAGACCCAGTACTTC CASSWGDRTQETQYF
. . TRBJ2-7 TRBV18 TGTGCCAGCTGTCCCGCGGGGACCTACGAGCAGTACTTC CASCPAGTYEQYF
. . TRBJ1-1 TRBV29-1 TGCAGCGCTGGCAGGGATGAATACACTGAAGCTTTCTTT CSAGRDEYTEAFF
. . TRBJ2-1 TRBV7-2 TGTGCCAGCAGCTTAGGCACCAATGAGCAGTTCTTC CASSLGTNEQFF
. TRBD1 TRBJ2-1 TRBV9 TGTGCCAGCAGCGTAGGGACAGGAGTTCTCTACAATGAGCAGTTCTTC CASSVGTGVLYNEQFF
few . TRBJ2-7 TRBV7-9 TGTGCCAGCAGCTCCTCCGTGGGTTACGAGCAGTACTTC CASSSSVGYEQYF
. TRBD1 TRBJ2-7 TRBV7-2 TGTGCCAGCAGCTTAGCAACAGGGGTTCGGGAGCAGTACTTC CASSLATGVREQYF
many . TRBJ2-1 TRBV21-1 TGTGCCAGCAGCAAAGAGACTTGGACTAGCGGGAGGGACAATGAGCAGTTCTTC CASSKETWTSGRDNEQFF
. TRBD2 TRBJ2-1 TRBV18 TGTGCCAGCTCGTCGAGACTAGCGGGAATACTCAATGAGCAGTTCTTC CASSSRLAGILNEQFF
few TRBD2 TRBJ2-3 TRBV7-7 TGTGCCAGCAGCCCTTTGGCGGGGGGGACAGATACGCAGTATTTT CASSPLAGGTDTQYF
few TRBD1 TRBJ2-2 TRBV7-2 TGTGCCAGCAGCTTAGGGACAGGGAACACCGGGGAGCTGTTTTTT CASSLGTGNTGELFF
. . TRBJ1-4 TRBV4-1 TGCGCCAGCAGCCCCCCCGGGGCCGAAAAACTGTTTTTT CASSPPGAEKLFF
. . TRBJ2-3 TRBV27 TGTGCCAGCAAGGTGGCTAGCACAGATACGCAGTATTTT CASKVASTDTQYF
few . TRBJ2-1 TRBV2 TGTGCCAGCAGTGTGGAGTACAAGCAGTTCTTC CASSVEYKQFF
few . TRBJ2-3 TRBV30 TGTGCCTGGAACCTATTAACAGATACGCAGTATTTT CAWNLLTDTQYF
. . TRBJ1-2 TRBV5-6 TGTGCCAGCAGCCCCCTCTCGGGCACAAGCTATGGCTACACCTTC CASSPLSGTSYGYTF
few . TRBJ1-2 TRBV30 TGTGCCTGGACTTTAGACCTAAACTATGGCTACACCTTC CAWTLDLNYGYTF
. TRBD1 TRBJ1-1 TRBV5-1 TGCGCCAGCAGCCCAGGGACAGGGAACACTGAAGCTTTCTTT CASSPGTGNTEAFF
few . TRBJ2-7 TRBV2 TGTGCCAGCAGAGGGACGGAGAGCTCCTACGAGCAGTACTTC CASRGTESSYEQYF
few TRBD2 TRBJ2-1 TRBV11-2 TGTGCCAGCAGCTTGTCTAGCGGGAGCCAGTATGAGCAGTTCTTC CASSLSSGSQYEQFF
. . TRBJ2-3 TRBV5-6 TGTGCCAGCAGCTTGGGTACCTACACAGATACGCAGTATTTT CASSLGTYTDTQYF
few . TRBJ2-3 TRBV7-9 TGTGCCAGCAGCTTGCGGGAACTTTCTAGCACAGATACGCAGTATTTT CASSLRELSSTDTQYF
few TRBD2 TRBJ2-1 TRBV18 TGTGCCAGCTCACCAAATTCGATTGTAGCGGGGGTAAACAATGAGCAGTTCTTC CASSPNSIVAGVNNEQFF
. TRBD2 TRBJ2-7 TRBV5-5 TGTGCCAGCAGCTTGGGCGCGAGGCGGGAGGTGGACGAGCAGTACTTC CASSLGARREVDEQYF
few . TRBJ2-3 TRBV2 TGTGCCAGCAGTGAGGGCGTGGCAGATACGCAGTATTTT CASSEGVADTQYF
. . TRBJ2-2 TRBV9 TGTGCCAGCAGCGTAGACCCAGCCGGGGAGCTGTTTTTT CASSVDPAGELFF
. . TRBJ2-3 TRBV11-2 TGTGCCAGCAGCTTCTGGGCAGATACGCAGTATTTT CASSFWADTQYF
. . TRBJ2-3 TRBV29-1 TGCAGCGTCGGGACTGCGGCTAGCACAGATACGCAGTATTTT CSVGTAASTDTQYF
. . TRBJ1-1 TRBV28 TGTGCCAGCAGTATTGACTGGGGCTCCGAAGCTTTCTTT CASSIDWGSEAFF
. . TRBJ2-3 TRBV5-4 TGTGCCAGCAGCTCGAGGGGGGCAGATACGCAGTATTTT CASSSRGADTQYF
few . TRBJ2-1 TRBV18 TGTGCCAGCTCACCTCCCCTGCGGGAGCAGTTCTTC CASSPPLREQFF
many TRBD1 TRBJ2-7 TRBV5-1 TGCGCCAGCAGCTTGGAGGGACAGCAGAAGGAGTACTTC CASSLEGQQKEYF
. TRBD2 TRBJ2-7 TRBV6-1 TGTGCCTCCAACGGTGGCGGGGGAGACTCCTACGAGCAGTACTTC CASNGGGGDSYEQYF
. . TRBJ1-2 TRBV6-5 TGTGCCAGCGCCCCGGGGGATTACTATGGCTACACCTTC CASAPGDYYGYTF